These 11 T cell receptor beta chains share one sample of origin, sequenced in a study of shared clonotypes between healthy human individuals. The data were produced by immunoSEQ multiplex PCR, yet TCRdb's version contains in-frame clones alone and is incomplete. Altogether hundreds of thousands of clones are present, roughly 95% being singletons, with the ten largest covering 0.11%. The naive CD8 fraction comprised CD45RO-negative cells positively selected for CCR7 and excluded terminally differentiated effector memory CD45RA+ cells. The sample consisted of naive CD8+ T cells sorted from blood. The origin of the receptors is a woman aged 30 to 39 in good health.

This chain joins TRBV9 and TRBJ2-7, with a possible D match to TRBD2 (5 bases). The CDR3 is 15 residues long. The germline V gene has CDR1 SGDLS and CDR2 YYNGEE. Between the trimmed V and J ends, which lost 7 bases and 4 bases, there was a span of 21 bases. The DNA for the CDR3 is TGTGCCAGCGCCCGAGCGGTAGGTCCCGCTTACGAGCAGTACTTC. As protein: CASARAVGPAYEQYF.

The chain recombines TRBV19 with TRBJ1-5; TRBD1 agrees at 9 bases. The CDR3 runs 16 residues. J was trimmed by 1 base and V by 7 bases; bases with no gene match: 8. Germline CDR1 and CDR2: LNHDA and SQIVND (reference sequence). CDR3 residues: CASNPGQGISNQPQHF. CDR3 DNA: TGTGCCAGTAACCCGGGACAGGGCATAAGCAATCAGCCCCAGCATTTT. Combining the CDR3 with reference TRBV19 and TRBJ1-5 gives the whole variable domain DGGITQSPKYLFRKEGQNVTLSCEQNLNHDAMYWYRQDPGQGLRLIYYSQIVNDFQKGDIAEGYSVSREKKESFPLTVTSAQKNPTAFYLCASNPGQGISNQPQHFGDGTRLSIL.

The chain combines TRBV30 with TRBJ2-3, with 8 nucleotides matching TRBD2. The CDR3 extends over 12 amino acids. CDR1 is GTSNPN, CDR2 SVGIG, per germline (reference sequence). The V and J ends lost 0 bases and 15 bases, in that order; junction bases with no gene match: 8. CDR3 DNA sequence: TGTGCCTGGAGTGTGGGCGGGAGGATAAACTATTTT. This codes for CAWSVGGRINYF.

The rearrangement uses TRBV11-2 and TRBJ2-5; D may be TRBD1 (5 bases). This CDR3 spans 13 amino acids. The V and J ends lost 5 bases and 4 bases respectively, with 11 bases between them. The germline V gene has CDR1 SGHAT and CDR2 FQNNGV. CDR3 loop: CASSQGIPETQYF. The DNA of the CDR3 is TGTGCCAGCAGCCAGGGTATCCCAGAGACCCAGTACTTC.

The V call is TRBV5-1, the J call TRBJ1-2; D ambiguous. CDR1 and CDR2 from the germline V gene are SGHRS and YFSETQ. There are 13 residues in the CDR3. With 2 bases removed from V and 1 base from J, the gap between germline ends came to 6 bases. The CDR3 spells CASSFQDNYGYTF. CDR3 in DNA: TGCGCCAGCAGCTTCCAGGATAACTATGGCTACACCTTC.

V is TRBV15 and J is TRBJ1-1; a weak D match, TRBD1 (6 bases). V was pared by 5 bases and J by 5 bases, with 24 bases between. Per germline, CDR1 LNHNV and CDR2 YYDKDF (reference sequence). The CDR3 consists of 17 residues. The CDR3 is CATSLEGAGAWGTEAFF. In DNA form, the CDR3 reads TGTGCCACCAGCTTAGAGGGTGCGGGGGCCTGGGGGACTGAAGCTTTCTTT.

The chain uses TRBV5-4 and TRBJ2-3; possible D gene TRBD2, 5 bases. Germline V gives CDR1 SGHNT, CDR2 YYREEE (reference sequence). The length of the CDR3 is 14 residues. With 4 bases removed from V and 4 bases from J, the gap between germline ends came to 13 bases. The CDR3 nucleotides read TGTGCCAGCAGCGCGGGCGTGGGATCAGATACGCAGTATTTT. Its protein product is CASSAGVGSDTQYF.

The V call is TRBV29-1, the J call TRBJ2-5; D ambiguous. Germline V gene data show CDR1 as SQVTM and CDR2 as ANQGSEA. V was pared by 3 bases and J by 0 bases, with 5 bases between. The CDR3 spans 12 residues. The CDR3 loop reads CSVDSNQETQYF. CDR3 DNA sequence: TGCAGCGTTGACAGTAACCAAGAGACCCAGTACTTC.

The chain carries TRBV27 and TRBJ2-7; tentative D call: TRBD1 (6 bases). V was pared by 5 bases and J by 4 bases, with 21 bases between. The germline CDR1 and CDR2 sequences are MNHEY and SMNVEV (reference sequence). This CDR3 is built from 16 residues. The CDR3 spells CASSPLSMAGEYEQYF. DNA of the CDR3: TGTGCCAGCAGTCCCCTCTCCATGGCAGGGGAGTACGAGCAGTACTTC.

CDR3 residues: CASSLQGTSYEQYF. CDR3 sequence (DNA): TGTGCCAGCAGCTTACAAGGGACTTCCTACGAGCAGTACTTC. The rearrangement uses TRBV11-2 and TRBJ2-7, with a possible D match to TRBD2 (6 bases). Germline CDR1 is SGHAT and CDR2 is FQNNGV. The CDR3 length is 14 residues. The V and J ends lost 2 bases and 1 base respectively, with 9 bases between them.

The rearrangement uses TRBV2 and TRBJ2-1, with 8 bases lining up with TRBD2. Germline V CDR1 and CDR2: SNHLY, FYNNEI. V shed 6 bases, J shed 7 bases, and the junction held 5 bases outside the gene matches. This CDR3 is built from 13 residues. The CDR3: CASRQVAGNEQFF. In nucleotides, the CDR3 is TGTGCCAGCAGGCAGGTAGCGGGAAATGAGCAGTTCTTC.